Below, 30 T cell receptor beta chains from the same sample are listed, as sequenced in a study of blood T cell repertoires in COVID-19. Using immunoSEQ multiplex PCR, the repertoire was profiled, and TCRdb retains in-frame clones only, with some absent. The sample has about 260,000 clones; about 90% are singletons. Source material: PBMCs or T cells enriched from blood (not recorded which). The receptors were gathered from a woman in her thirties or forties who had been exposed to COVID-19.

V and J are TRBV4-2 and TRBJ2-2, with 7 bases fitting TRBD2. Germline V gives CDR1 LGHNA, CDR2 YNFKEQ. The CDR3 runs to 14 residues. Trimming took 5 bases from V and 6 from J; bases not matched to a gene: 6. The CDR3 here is CASSSPAGAGELFF. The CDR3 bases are TGTGCCAGCAGCTCCCCCGCGGGGGCCGGGGAGCTGTTTTTT.

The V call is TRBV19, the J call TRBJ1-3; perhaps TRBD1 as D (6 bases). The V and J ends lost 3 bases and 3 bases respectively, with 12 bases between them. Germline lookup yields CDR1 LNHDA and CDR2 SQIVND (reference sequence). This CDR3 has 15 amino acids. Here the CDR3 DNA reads TGTGCCAGTAGTATTGGGGGACAAAATGGAAACACCATATATTTT. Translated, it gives CASSIGGQNGNTIYF.

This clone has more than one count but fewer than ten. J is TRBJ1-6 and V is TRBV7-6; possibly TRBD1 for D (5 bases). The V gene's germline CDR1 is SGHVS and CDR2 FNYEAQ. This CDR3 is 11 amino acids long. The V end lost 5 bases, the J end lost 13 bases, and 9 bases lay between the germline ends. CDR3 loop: CASSRGGPLHF. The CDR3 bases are TGTGCCAGCAGCCGCGGGGGGCCCCTCCACTTT.

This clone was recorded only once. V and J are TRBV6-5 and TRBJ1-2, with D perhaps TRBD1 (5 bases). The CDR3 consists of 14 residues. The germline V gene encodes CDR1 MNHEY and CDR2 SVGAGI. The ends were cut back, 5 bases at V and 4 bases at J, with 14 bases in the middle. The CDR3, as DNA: TGTGCCAGCAGTCTGTACGGGACTGGCTATGGCTACACCTTC. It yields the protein CASSLYGTGYGYTF.

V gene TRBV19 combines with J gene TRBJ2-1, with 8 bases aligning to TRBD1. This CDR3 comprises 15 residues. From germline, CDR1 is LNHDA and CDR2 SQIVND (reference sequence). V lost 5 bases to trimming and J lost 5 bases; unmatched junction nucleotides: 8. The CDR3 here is CASSLQGAPNNEQFF. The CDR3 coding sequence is TGTGCCAGTAGTCTGCAGGGGGCGCCGAACAATGAGCAGTTCTTC.

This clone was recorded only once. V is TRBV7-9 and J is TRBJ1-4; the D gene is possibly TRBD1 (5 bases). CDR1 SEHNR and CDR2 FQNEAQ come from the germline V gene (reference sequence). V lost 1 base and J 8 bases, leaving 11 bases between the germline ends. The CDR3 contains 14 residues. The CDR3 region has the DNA TGTGCCAGCAGCTTAGTTCAGGGAGGAGAAAAACTGTTTTTT. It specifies CASSLVQGGEKLFF.

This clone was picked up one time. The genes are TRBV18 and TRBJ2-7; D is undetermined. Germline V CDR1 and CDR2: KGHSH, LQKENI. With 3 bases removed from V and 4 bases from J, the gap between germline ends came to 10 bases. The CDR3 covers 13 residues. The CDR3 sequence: CASSPVQSYEQYV. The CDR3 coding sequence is TGTGCCAGCTCACCCGTACAGTCTTACGAGCAGTACGTC.

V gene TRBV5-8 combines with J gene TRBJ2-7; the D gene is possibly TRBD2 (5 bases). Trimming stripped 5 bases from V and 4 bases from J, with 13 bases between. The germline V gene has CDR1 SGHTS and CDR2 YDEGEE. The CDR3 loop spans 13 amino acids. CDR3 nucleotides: TGTGCCAGCAGACCCACTACTAGATACGAGCAGTACGTC. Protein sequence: CASRPTTRYEQYV.

This CDR3 reads CASSLRRGQGYTF. CDR3 nucleotides: TGTGCCAGCAGCTTACGGCGGGGGCAAGGCTACACCTTC. The genes are TRBV7-8 and TRBJ1-2; tentative D call: TRBD1 (6 bases). The V and J ends lost 2 bases and 8 bases respectively, with 12 bases between them. CDR3 length: 13 residues. Germline V gives CDR1 SGHVS, CDR2 FQNEAQ.

Written as DNA, the CDR3 is TGTGCCAGCAGCCCAAGCGGAGTTGCAACTAATGAAAAACTGTTTTTT. This translates into CASSPSGVATNEKLFF. The gene calls are TRBV5-6 and TRBJ1-4, with D unresolved. Germline-derived CDR1 and CDR2 are SGHDT and YYEEEE. Trimming took off 4 bases at V and 0 bases at J, with 13 bases between the two ends. The CDR3 spans 16 residues.

The CDR3 DNA reads as TGTGCCAGCAGTTACCCACAGGGCTCTGGAAACACCATATATTTT. The encoded protein is CASSYPQGSGNTIYF. The chain has TRBV6-6 and TRBJ1-3; the D gene is possibly TRBD1 (6 bases). Germline-derived CDR1 and CDR2 are MNHNY and SVGAGI (reference sequence). The CDR3 spans 15 residues. V lost 2 bases, J lost 0 bases, and 8 bases lay in between.

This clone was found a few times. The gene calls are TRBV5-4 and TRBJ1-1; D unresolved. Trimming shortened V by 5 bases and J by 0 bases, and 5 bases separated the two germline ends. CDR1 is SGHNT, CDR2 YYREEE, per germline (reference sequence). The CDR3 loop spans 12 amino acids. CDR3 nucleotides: TGTGCCAGCAGTACTGTGAACACTGAAGCTTTCTTT. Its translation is CASSTVNTEAFF.

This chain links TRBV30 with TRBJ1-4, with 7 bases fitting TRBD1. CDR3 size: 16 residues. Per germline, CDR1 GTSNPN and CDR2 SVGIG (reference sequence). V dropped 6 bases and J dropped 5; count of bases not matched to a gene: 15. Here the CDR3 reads CACSQGPSLINEKLFF. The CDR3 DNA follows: TGTGCCTGTTCACAGGGGCCGTCACTCATAAATGAAAAACTGTTTTTT. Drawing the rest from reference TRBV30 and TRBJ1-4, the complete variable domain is SQTIHQWPATLVQPVGSPLSLECTVEGTSNPNLYWYRQAAGRGLQLLFYSVGIGQISSEVPQNLSASRPQDRQFILSSKKLLLSDSGFYLCACSQGPSLINEKLFFGSGTQLSVL.

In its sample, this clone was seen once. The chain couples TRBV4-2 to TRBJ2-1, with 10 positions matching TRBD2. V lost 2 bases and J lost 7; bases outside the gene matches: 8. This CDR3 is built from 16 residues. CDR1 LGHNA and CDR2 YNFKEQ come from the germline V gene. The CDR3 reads CASSQSPAGGPNEQFF. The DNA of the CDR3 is TGTGCCAGCAGCCAAAGCCCAGCGGGAGGGCCGAATGAGCAGTTCTTC.

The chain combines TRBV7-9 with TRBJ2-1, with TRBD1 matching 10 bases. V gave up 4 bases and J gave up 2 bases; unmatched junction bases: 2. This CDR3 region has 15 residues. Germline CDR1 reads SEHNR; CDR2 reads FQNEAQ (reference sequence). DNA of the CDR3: TGTGCCAGCAGCTCGACAGGGGGCGCCTACAATGAGCAGTTCTTC. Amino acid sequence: CASSSTGGAYNEQFF.

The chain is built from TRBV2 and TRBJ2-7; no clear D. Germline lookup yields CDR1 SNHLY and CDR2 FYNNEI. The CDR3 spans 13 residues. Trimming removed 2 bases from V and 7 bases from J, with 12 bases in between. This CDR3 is CASSEHSYGEQYV. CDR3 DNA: TGTGCCAGCAGTGAACACAGCTATGGGGAGCAGTACGTC.

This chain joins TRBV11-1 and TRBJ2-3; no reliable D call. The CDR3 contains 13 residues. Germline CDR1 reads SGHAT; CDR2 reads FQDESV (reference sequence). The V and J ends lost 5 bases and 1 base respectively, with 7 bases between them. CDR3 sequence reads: CASSRGGTDTQYF. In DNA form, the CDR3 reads TGTGCCAGCAGCCGCGGAGGCACAGATACGCAGTATTTT.

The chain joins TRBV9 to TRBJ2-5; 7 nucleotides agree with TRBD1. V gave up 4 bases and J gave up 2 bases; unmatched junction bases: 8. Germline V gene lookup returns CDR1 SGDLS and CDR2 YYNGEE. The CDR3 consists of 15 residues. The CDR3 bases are TGTGCCAGCAGCTCCCGACAGGGTCCTCAAGAGACCCAGTACTTC. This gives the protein CASSSRQGPQETQYF. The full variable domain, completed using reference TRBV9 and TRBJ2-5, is DSGVTQTPKHLITATGQRVTLRCSPRSGDLSVYWYQQSLDQGLQFLIQYYNGEERAKGNILERFSAQQFPDLHSELNLSSLELGDSALYFCASSSRQGPQETQYFGPGTRLLVL.

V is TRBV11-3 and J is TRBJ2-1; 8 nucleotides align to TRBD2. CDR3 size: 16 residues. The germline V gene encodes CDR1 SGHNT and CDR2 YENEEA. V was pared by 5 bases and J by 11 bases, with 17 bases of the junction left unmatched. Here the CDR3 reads CASSPKSSGGSSQQFF. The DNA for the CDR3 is TGTGCCAGCAGCCCGAAGTCGTCGGGAGGGTCCAGTCAGCAGTTCTTC. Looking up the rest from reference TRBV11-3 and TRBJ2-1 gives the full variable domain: EAGVVQSPRYKIIEKKQPVAFWCNPISGHNTLYWYLQNLGQGPELLIRYENEEAVDDSQLPKDRFSAERLKGVDSTLKIQPAELGDSAVYLCASSPKSSGGSSQQFFGPGTRLTVL.

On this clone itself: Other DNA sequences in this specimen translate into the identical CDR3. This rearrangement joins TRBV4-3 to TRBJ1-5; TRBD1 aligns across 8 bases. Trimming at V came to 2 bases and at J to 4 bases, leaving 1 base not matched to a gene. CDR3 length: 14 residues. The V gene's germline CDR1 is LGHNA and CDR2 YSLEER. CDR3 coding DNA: TGCGCCAGCAGCCAAAGACAGGGGAATCAGCCCCAGCATTTT. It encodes CASSQRQGNQPQHF.

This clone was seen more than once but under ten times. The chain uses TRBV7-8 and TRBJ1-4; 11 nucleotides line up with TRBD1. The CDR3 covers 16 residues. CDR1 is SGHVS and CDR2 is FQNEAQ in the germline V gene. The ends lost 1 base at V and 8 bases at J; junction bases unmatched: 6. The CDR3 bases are TGTGCCAGCAGCTTAGTCGGGACAGGGGGTTGGGAAAAACTGTTTTTT. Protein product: CASSLVGTGGWEKLFF.

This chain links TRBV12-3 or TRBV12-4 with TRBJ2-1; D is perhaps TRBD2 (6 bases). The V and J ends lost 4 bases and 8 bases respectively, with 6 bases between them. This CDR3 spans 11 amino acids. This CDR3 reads CASSWGDEQFF. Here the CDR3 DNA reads TGTGCCAGCAGTTGGGGGGATGAGCAGTTCTTC.

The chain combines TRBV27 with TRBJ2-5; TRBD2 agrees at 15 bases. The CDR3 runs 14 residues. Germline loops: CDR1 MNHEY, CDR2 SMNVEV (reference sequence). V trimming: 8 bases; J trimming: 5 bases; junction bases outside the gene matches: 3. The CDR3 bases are TGTGCCAGCGGACTAGCGGGGGGGAGGGAGACCCAGTACTTC. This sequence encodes CASGLAGGRETQYF.

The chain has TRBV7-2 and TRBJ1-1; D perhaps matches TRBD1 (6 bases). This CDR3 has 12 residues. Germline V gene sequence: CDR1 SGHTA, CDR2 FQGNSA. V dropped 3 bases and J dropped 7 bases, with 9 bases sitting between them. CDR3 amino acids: CASSFDRSEAFF. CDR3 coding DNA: TGTGCCAGCAGCTTTGACAGGAGTGAAGCTTTCTTT.

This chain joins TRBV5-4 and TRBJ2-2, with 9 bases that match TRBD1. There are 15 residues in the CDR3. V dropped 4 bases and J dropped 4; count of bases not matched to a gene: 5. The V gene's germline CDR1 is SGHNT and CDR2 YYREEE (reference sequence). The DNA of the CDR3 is TGTGCCAGCAGCAGACAGGGGGGGGGCACCGGGGAGCTGTTTTTT. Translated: CASSRQGGGTGELFF.

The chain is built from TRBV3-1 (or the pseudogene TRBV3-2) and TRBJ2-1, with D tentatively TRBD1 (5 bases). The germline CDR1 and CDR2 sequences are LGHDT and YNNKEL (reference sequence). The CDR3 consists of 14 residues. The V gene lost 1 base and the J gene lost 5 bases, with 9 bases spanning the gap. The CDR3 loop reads CASSQVAGNNEQFF. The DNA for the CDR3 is TGTGCCAGCAGCCAAGTGGCAGGGAACAATGAGCAGTTCTTC.

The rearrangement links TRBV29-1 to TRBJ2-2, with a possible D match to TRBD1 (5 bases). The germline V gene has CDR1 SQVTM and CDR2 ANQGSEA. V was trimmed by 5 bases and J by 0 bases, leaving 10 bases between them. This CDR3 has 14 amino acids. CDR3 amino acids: CSVRTGTNTGELFF. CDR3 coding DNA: TGCAGCGTTCGAACAGGAACGAACACCGGGGAGCTGTTTTTT.

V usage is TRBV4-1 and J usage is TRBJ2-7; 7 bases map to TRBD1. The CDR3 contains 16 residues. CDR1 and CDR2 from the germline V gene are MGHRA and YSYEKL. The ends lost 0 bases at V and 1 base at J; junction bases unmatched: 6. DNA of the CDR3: TGCGCCAGCAGCCAAGACCCCTCGGGACAGTCCTACGAGCAGTACTTC. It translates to CASSQDPSGQSYEQYF.

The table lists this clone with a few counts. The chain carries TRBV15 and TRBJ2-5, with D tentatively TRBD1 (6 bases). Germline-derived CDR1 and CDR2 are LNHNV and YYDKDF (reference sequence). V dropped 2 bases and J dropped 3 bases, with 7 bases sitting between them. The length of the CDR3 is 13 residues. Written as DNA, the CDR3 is TGTGCCACCAGCAGAAGGACAGAAGAGACCCAGTACTTC. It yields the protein CATSRRTEETQYF.

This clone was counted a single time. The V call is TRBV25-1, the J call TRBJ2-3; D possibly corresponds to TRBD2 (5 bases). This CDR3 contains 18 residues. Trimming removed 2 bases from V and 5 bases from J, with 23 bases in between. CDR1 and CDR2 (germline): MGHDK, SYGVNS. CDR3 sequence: CASSENWAGLPAEDTQYF. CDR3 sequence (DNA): TGTGCCAGCAGTGAAAACTGGGCGGGTCTCCCCGCGGAAGATACGCAGTATTTT.